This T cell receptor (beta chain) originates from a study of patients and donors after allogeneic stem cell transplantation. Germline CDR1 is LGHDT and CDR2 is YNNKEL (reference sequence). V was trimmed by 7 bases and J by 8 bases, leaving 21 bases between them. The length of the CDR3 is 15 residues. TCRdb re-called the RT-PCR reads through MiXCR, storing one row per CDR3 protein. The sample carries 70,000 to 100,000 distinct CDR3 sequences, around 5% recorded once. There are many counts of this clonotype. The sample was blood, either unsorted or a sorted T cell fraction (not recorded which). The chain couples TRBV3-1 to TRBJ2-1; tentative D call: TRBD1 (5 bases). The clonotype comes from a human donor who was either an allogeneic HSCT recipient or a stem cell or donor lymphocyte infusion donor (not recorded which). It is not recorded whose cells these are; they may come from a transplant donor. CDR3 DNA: TGTGCCAGCACCCGACAGAGAAATATTGGTGATGAGCAGTTCTTC. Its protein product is CASTRQRNIGDEQFF.